Each of the 27 T cell receptor beta chains below was sequenced from the same sample in a study of shared clonotypes between healthy human individuals. CD8 cells regarded as naive lacked CD45RO, were positively chosen for CCR7, and omitted terminally differentiated effector memory CD45RA+ cells. This table comes from immunoSEQ multiplex PCR, and its TCRdb copy is limited to in-frame clones, with some not included. The top ten hold around 1.8% of the sample, which has around 1.9 million clones, 93% seen once. Sequencing was performed on naive CD8+ T cells from PBMCs. These receptors originate from a man aged 18 to 30 in good health. Some clones in this sample may be carry-over from other donors' samples.

This clone was counted a single time. The J gene is TRBJ1-1, the V gene TRBV2; D gene uncertain. The ends were cut back, 3 bases at V and 2 bases at J, with 13 bases in the middle. The germline V gene encodes CDR1 SNHLY and CDR2 FYNNEI. This CDR3 has 15 amino acids. CDR3 sequence (DNA): TGTGCCAGCAGTGATTTAGGACTGTTCAACACTGAAGCTTTCTTT. Protein sequence: CASSDLGLFNTEAFF.

The genes are TRBV5-4 and TRBJ2-7; 7 nucleotides line up with TRBD2. The CDR3 length is 16 residues. The trim removed 4 bases at V and 4 bases at J, leaving 14 bases unmatched. Germline lookup yields CDR1 SGHNT and CDR2 YYREEE (reference sequence). The DNA of the CDR3 is TGTGCCAGCAGCCCGGGGGACTACCTTGGAGTATACGAGCAGTACTTC. It translates to CASSPGDYLGVYEQYF.

V usage is TRBV6-1 and J usage is TRBJ2-1; no clear D gene. This CDR3 is 12 amino acids long. The ends were cut back, 8 bases at V and 4 bases at J, with 9 bases in the middle. CDR1 and CDR2 (germline): MNHNS, SASEGT. The CDR3 spells CASLDGYNEQFF. In DNA, the CDR3 is TGTGCCAGCCTCGACGGATACAATGAGCAGTTCTTC.

The chain carries TRBV28 and TRBJ2-3; D ambiguous. Germline assignment: CDR1 MDHEN and CDR2 SYDVKM. Trimming shortened V by 6 bases and J by 4 bases, and 20 bases separated the two germline ends. CDR3 length equals 16 residues. CDR3 protein: CASSPLGIDSADTQYF. The DNA of the CDR3 is TGTGCCAGCAGCCCTCTGGGTATAGATTCGGCAGATACGCAGTATTTT.

The rearrangement links TRBV5-8 to TRBJ2-3, with TRBD1 identical over 8 bases. V was pared by 3 bases and J by 4 bases, with 4 bases of the junction left unmatched. Germline V gives CDR1 SGHTS, CDR2 YDEGEE. CDR3 length: 14 amino acids. The CDR3 DNA reads as TGTGCCAGCAGCTCAGGACAGGGATCAGATACGCAGTATTTT. Translated, it gives CASSSGQGSDTQYF.

The chain couples TRBV7-9 to TRBJ1-3, with D possibly being TRBD1 (6 bases). CDR1 is SEHNR, CDR2 FQNEAQ, per germline (reference sequence). The CDR3 is made up of 16 amino acids. The V end was cut by 5 bases, the J end by 4 bases, with 18 bases between. The DNA for the CDR3 is TGTGCCAGCAGCGGGGAATCACAGGGTGAGGGAAACACCATATATTTT. As protein: CASSGESQGEGNTIYF. Complete variable domain (other parts from reference TRBV7-9 and TRBJ1-3): DTGVSQNPRHKITKRGQNVTFRCDPISEHNRLYWYRQTLGQGPEFLTYFQNEAQLEKSRLLSDRFSAERPKGSFSTLEIQRTEQGDSAMYLCASSGESQGEGNTIYFGEGSWLTVV.

The chain links TRBV9 to TRBJ1-1; TRBD1 agrees at 7 bases. The CDR3 is made up of 15 amino acids. CDR1 is SGDLS, CDR2 YYNGEE, per germline. The V and J ends lost 0 bases and 5 bases, in that order; junction bases with no gene match: 7. In DNA form, the CDR3 reads TGTGCCAGCAGCGTAGAGCCAGGGGGTGAAACTGAAGCTTTCTTT. Encoded protein: CASSVEPGGETEAFF.

The V and J genes are TRBV28 and TRBJ2-7; D is unresolved. Germline assignment: CDR1 MDHEN and CDR2 SYDVKM. The CDR3 has 12 amino acids. Trimming took 5 bases from V and 7 from J, leaving 12 bases between them. Here the CDR3 DNA reads TGTGCCAGCAGTCCCCACCTGGGGGAGCAGTACTTC. It encodes CASSPHLGEQYF.

The genes are TRBV9 and TRBJ2-1, with 10 positions matching TRBD2. The CDR3 sequence is 16 residues long. V gave up 3 bases and J gave up 5 bases; unmatched junction bases: 8. Germline V lookup: CDR1 SGDLS, CDR2 YYNGEE. CDR3 in amino acids: CASSALPSGRNNEQFF. The CDR3 coding sequence is TGTGCCAGCAGCGCCCTTCCTAGCGGGAGAAACAATGAGCAGTTCTTC.

This clone has more than one count but fewer than ten. The chain carries TRBV27 and TRBJ2-7; TRBD1 matches at 10 bases. The ends lost 2 bases at V and 2 bases at J; junction bases unmatched: 6. The germline CDR1 and CDR2 sequences are MNHEY and SMNVEV (reference sequence). The CDR3 contains 16 residues. The CDR3 protein is CASSLAPGTGAYEQYF. CDR3 nucleotide sequence: TGTGCCAGCAGTTTAGCCCCCGGGACAGGGGCCTACGAGCAGTACTTC.

Points on this clone: Additional DNA sequences in this sample encode the identical CDR3. CDR3 amino acids: CASSPGASNQPQHF. CDR3 DNA: TGTGCCAGCTCACCGGGCGCTAGCAATCAGCCCCAGCATTTT. This chain uses TRBV18 with TRBJ1-5; D call uncertain. The germline CDR1 and CDR2 sequences are KGHSH and LQKENI. V lost 3 bases, J lost 0 bases, and 6 bases lay in between. This CDR3 comprises 14 residues.

The CDR3 protein is CASSSWTGGVETQYF. Written as DNA, the CDR3 is TGTGCCAGCAGCTCTTGGACAGGGGGCGTCGAGACCCAGTACTTC. V usage is TRBV9 and J usage is TRBJ2-5; the match to TRBD1 covers 11 bases. V lost 4 bases and J lost 5; bases outside the gene matches: 7. The CDR3 loop spans 15 amino acids. CDR1 SGDLS and CDR2 YYNGEE come from the germline V gene.

On this clone itself: Given a much more abundant clone one base away, this may be a read error. This chain connects TRBV9 to TRBJ1-1; perhaps TRBD1 as D (5 bases). The CDR3 covers 13 residues. Germline V gene sequence: CDR1 SGDLS, CDR2 YYNGEE. Trimming pared 5 bases from V and 1 base from J, leaving 9 bases between. The CDR3 is CASRGTGNTEAFF. CDR3 in DNA: TGTGCCAGCAGGGGGACGGGGAACACTGAAGCTTTCTTT.

The J gene is TRBJ2-7, the V gene TRBV7-9, with 8 bases fitting TRBD2. The CDR3 has 14 amino acids. Germline trimming cut 5 bases from V and 5 bases from J; bases unmatched to any gene: 8. CDR1 and CDR2 (germline): SEHNR, FQNEAQ (reference sequence). The CDR3 nucleotides read TGTGCCAGCAGCGCGGCCGGGACTAGTGACGAGCAGTACTTC. Translating gives CASSAAGTSDEQYF. Full variable domain (outside the CDR3, taken from reference TRBV7-9 and TRBJ2-7): DTGVSQNPRHKITKRGQNVTFRCDPISEHNRLYWYRQTLGQGPEFLTYFQNEAQLEKSRLLSDRFSAERPKGSFSTLEIQRTEQGDSAMYLCASSAAGTSDEQYFGPGTRLTVT.

This rearrangement joins TRBV27 to TRBJ2-1; D uncertain. Germline assignment: CDR1 MNHEY and CDR2 SMNVEV (reference sequence). Trimming took 2 bases from V and 6 from J, leaving 8 bases between them. CDR3 length: 13 amino acids. The CDR3 is CASSLGFFNEQFF. As DNA, the CDR3 is TGTGCCAGCAGTTTAGGGTTTTTCAATGAGCAGTTCTTC.

The genes are TRBV15 and TRBJ2-5; possibly TRBD1 for D (6 bases). The V gene lost 3 bases and the J gene lost 2 bases, with 13 bases spanning the gap. The CDR3 is 15 amino acids. Germline V lookup: CDR1 LNHNV, CDR2 YYDKDF (reference sequence). CDR3 amino acids: CATSSVDRSQETQYF. CDR3 in DNA: TGTGCCACCAGCAGTGTTGACAGGAGTCAAGAGACCCAGTACTTC.

The gene calls are TRBV29-1 and TRBJ1-5; the match to TRBD1 covers 7 bases. CDR1 is SQVTM, CDR2 ANQGSEA, per germline. V shed 4 bases and J 6 bases; nucleotides not matched to a gene: 6. The CDR3 sequence is 13 residues long. The chain's CDR3 is CSVANDRAQPQHF. The CDR3 DNA sequence: TGCAGCGTTGCAAATGACAGGGCTCAGCCCCAGCATTTT.

The CDR3 sequence is CASSQEVQVLNEKLFF. DNA for the CDR3: TGCGCCAGCAGCCAAGAGGTGCAGGTCCTTAATGAAAAACTGTTTTTT. The chain couples TRBV4-1 to TRBJ1-4, with D hard to call. The germline V and J ends were trimmed by 0 bases and 4 bases, with 12 bases remaining between them. This CDR3 spans 16 amino acids. From germline, CDR1 is MGHRA and CDR2 YSYEKL.

The chain combines TRBV27 with TRBJ2-2; 9 bases line up with TRBD2. Germline V gene sequence: CDR1 MNHEY, CDR2 SMNVEV (reference sequence). V lost 4 bases and J lost 2; bases outside the gene matches: 5. The CDR3 is 16 residues long. The CDR3 loop is CASSSGLATNTGELFF. In nucleotides, the CDR3 is TGTGCCAGCAGTTCTGGACTAGCGACTAACACCGGGGAGCTGTTTTTT.

The chain uses TRBV7-9 and TRBJ2-5; 8 nucleotides line up with TRBD1. This CDR3 contains 18 residues. Germline V gives CDR1 SEHNR, CDR2 FQNEAQ (reference sequence). V shed 5 bases, J shed 7 bases, and the junction held 21 bases outside the gene matches. CDR3 sequence reads: CASSPEVRQTGVYGTQYF. The DNA of the CDR3 is TGTGCCAGCAGCCCTGAGGTTCGTCAGACAGGGGTATACGGGACCCAGTACTTC.

The chain joins TRBV29-1 to TRBJ1-2; the D gene is possibly TRBD1 (5 bases). Trimming took 7 bases from V and 2 from J, leaving 8 bases between them. The CDR3 has 11 amino acids. Germline CDR1 and CDR2: SQVTM and ANQGSEA. The CDR3 here is CSGQGNYGYTF. Here the CDR3 DNA reads TGCAGCGGCCAGGGAAACTATGGCTACACCTTC.

The genes are TRBV19 and TRBJ2-1; tentative D call: TRBD2 (6 bases). The germline CDR1 and CDR2 sequences are LNHDA and SQIVND (reference sequence). This CDR3 contains 14 residues. The V gene lost 3 bases and the J gene lost 10 bases, with 16 bases spanning the gap. DNA for the CDR3: TGTGCCAGTAGTATCGTAGCGGCGGGCCGGGAGCAGTTCTTC. As protein: CASSIVAAGREQFF.

The table lists this clone with a count of one. This rearrangement joins TRBV2 to TRBJ2-1, with TRBD1 matching over 9 bases. Trimming cost V 6 bases and J 9 bases; bases outside gene matches: 6. This CDR3 region has 13 residues. The germline gives CDR1 SNHLY, CDR2 FYNNEI. This chain's CDR3 is CASSFRDRVEQFF. The CDR3 DNA reads as TGTGCCAGCAGCTTCCGGGACAGGGTTGAGCAGTTCTTC.

V usage is TRBV7-9 and J usage is TRBJ2-3, with D tentatively TRBD2 (5 bases). Per the germline V gene, CDR1 is SEHNR and CDR2 is FQNEAQ (reference sequence). This CDR3 contains 14 residues. With 2 bases removed from V and 4 bases from J, the gap between germline ends came to 10 bases. CDR3 bases: TGTGCCAGCAGCTTACGCCGGGGAGCAGATACGCAGTATTTT. Translating it yields CASSLRRGADTQYF.

This clone was recorded once. V usage is TRBV5-1 and J usage is TRBJ1-1, with D perhaps matching TRBD1 (6 bases). CDR3 length: 13 amino acids. Trimming shortened V by 7 bases and J by 6 bases, and 16 bases separated the two germline ends. Germline CDR1 is SGHRS and CDR2 is YFSETQ. CDR3 sequence: CASGAGDQPEAFF. The DNA for the CDR3 is TGCGCCAGCGGCGCAGGGGACCAACCTGAAGCTTTCTTT.

This chain joins TRBV29-1 and TRBJ2-7; 7 positions agree with TRBD2. Germline V lookup: CDR1 SQVTM, CDR2 ANQGSEA. CDR3 size: 13 residues. V shed 3 bases, J shed 3 bases, and the junction held 5 bases outside the gene matches. CDR3 bases: TGCAGCGTTGAGACTAGCATTCGCTACGAGCAGTACTTC. It is translated as CSVETSIRYEQYF.

This chain joins TRBV28 and TRBJ1-1, with TRBD1 identical over 7 bases. V gave up 6 bases and J gave up 11 bases; unmatched junction bases: 6. The CDR3 has 11 amino acids. The V gene's germline CDR1 is MDHEN and CDR2 SYDVKM. CDR3: CASSTGVWAFF. CDR3 bases: TGTGCCAGCAGCACAGGGGTATGGGCTTTCTTT.